The clone carrying this TCR beta chain was seen a few times. Its specificity is unknown. This record belongs to a study of T cell repertoires in cytomegalovirus infection. Across the study: Public signatures in TCR beta pointed to CMV infection and matching HLA type.

Study findings and constraints: There were carriers of CMV plus the relevant HLA, and cumulative public TCR beta family frequency identified them. In two of eight donors, the top clonotype was HLA-C-restricted CMV-specific.

V dropped 1 base and J dropped 3 bases, with 21 bases sitting between them. Germline CDR1 reads MGHRA; CDR2 reads YSYEKL. CDR3 length equals 18 residues. TCRdb reprocessed the reads via MiXCR and lists one record per CDR3 protein. This sample has 57,000 or so distinct CDR3 sequences, with 25% to 40% found just once. The TCR was taken from a human donor in good health (CMV status not recorded). Some clones in this sample may be carry-over from other donors' samples. The chain has TRBV4-1 and TRBJ1-1, with a weak D call TRBD1 (5 bases). Sequenced: PBMCs, sequenced either directly or after in vitro stimulation (not recorded which). CDR3 coding DNA: TGCGCCAGCAGCCAAGTGTTTCCGACCACAGGTGGGGACACTGAAGCTTTCTTT. This sequence encodes CASSQVFPTTGGDTEAFF.